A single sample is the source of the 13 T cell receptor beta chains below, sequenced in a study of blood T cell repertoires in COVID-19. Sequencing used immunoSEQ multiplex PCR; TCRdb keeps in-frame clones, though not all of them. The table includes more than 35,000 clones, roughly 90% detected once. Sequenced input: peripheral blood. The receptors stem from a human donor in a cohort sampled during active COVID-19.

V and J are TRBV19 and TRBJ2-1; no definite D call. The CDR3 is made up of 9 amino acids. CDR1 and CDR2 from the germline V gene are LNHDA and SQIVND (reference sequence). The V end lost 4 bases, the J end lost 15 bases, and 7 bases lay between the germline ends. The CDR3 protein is CASSRAGFF. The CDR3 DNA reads TGTGCCAGTAGTAGGGCCGGGTTCTTC.

The CDR3 DNA is TGTGCTAGTGGCCCCCTCGACCGGGACAATGAGCAGTTCTTC. Its translation is CASGPLDRDNEQFF. The chain employs TRBV12-5 and TRBJ2-1, with D uncertain. The CDR3 spans 14 residues. Germline V lookup: CDR1 LGHNT, CDR2 FRNRAP. V shed 6 bases and J shed 5 bases, with 14 bases lying between them.

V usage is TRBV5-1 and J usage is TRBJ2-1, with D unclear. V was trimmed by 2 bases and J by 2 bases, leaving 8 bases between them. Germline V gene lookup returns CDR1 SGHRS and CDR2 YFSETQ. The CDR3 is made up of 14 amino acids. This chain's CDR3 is CASSLRGPYNEQFF. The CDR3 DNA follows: TGCGCCAGCAGCTTAAGAGGTCCCTACAATGAGCAGTTCTTC.

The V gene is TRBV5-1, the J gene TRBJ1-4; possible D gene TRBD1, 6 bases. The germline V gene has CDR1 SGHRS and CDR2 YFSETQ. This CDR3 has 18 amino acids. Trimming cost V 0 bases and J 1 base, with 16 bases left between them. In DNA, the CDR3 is TGCGCCAGCAGCTTGGCTTTATCGGGGGGCTTAACTAATGAAAAACTGTTTTTT. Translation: CASSLALSGGLTNEKLFF.

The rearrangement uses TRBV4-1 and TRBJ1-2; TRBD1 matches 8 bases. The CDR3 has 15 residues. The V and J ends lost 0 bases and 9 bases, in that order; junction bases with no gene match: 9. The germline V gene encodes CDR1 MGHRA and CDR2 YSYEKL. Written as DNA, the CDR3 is TGCGCCAGCAGCCAAGATGAAAATACAGGGGGTAGCTACACCTTC. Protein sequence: CASSQDENTGGSYTF.

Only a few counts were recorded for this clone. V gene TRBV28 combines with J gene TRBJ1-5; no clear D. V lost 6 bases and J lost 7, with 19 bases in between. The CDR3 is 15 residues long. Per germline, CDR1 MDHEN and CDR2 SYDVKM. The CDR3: CASSKLGAGGQPQHF. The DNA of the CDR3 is TGTGCCAGCAGCAAACTTGGTGCGGGAGGCCAGCCCCAGCATTTT.

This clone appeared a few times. The CDR3 is CASSQVGDRNTIYF. The CDR3 DNA sequence: TGTGCCAGCAGCCAAGTCGGGGATCGAAACACCATATATTTT. The chain has TRBV3-1 (or the pseudogene TRBV3-2) and TRBJ1-3; D gene ambiguous. Trimming shortened V by 1 base and J by 5 bases, and 9 bases separated the two germline ends. Germline assignment: CDR1 LGHDT and CDR2 YNNKEL (reference sequence). The CDR3 sequence is 14 residues long.

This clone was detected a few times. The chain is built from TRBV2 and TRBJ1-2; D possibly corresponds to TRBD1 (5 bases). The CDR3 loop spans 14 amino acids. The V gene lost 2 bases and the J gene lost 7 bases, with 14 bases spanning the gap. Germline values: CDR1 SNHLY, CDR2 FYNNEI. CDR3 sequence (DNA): TGTGCCAGCAGTGAAAGGGCAGCCGGGGGTGGCTACACCTTC. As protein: CASSERAAGGGYTF.

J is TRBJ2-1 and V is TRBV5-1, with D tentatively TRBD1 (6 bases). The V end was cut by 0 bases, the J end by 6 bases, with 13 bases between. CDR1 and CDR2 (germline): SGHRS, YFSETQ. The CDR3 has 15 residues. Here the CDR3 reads CASSLAPGQTNEQFF. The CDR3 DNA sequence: TGCGCCAGCAGCTTGGCCCCTGGACAGACCAATGAGCAGTTCTTC.

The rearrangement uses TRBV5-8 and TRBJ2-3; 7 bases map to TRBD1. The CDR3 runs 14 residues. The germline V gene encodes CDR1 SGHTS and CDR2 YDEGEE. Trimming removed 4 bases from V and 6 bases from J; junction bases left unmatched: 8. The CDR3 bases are TGTGCCAGCAGCCCTAACAGGGGCGCGGATACGCAGTATTTT. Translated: CASSPNRGADTQYF.

The DNA for the CDR3 is TGTGCCAGCAGTCCAAGCGGGGGGAACACCGGGGAGCTGTTTTTT. It is translated as CASSPSGGNTGELFF. This chain connects TRBV2 to TRBJ2-2; 8 positions match TRBD2. CDR1 is SNHLY, CDR2 FYNNEI, per germline. The CDR3 is 15 residues long. The junction had 3 bases not matched to a gene; V was cut back by 5 bases and J by 1 base.

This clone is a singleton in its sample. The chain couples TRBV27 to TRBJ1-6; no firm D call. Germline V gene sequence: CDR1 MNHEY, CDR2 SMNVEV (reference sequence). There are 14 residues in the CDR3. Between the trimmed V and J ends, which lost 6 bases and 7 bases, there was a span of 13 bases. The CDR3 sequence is CASRSPAENSPLHF. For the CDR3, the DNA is TGTGCCAGCAGATCCCCGGCGGAAAATTCACCCCTCCACTTT.

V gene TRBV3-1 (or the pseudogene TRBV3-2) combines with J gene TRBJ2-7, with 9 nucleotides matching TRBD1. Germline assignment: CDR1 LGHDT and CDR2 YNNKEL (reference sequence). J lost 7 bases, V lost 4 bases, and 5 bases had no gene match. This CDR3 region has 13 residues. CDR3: CASSLGQGREQYF. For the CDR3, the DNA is TGTGCCAGCAGCCTCGGACAGGGGAGGGAGCAGTACTTC.